This TCR beta chain was documented in a study of CXCR3-negative and CXCR3-positive naive CD8 T cells. Notes on the study in general: Naive CXCR3-positive and CXCR3-negative cells shared similar TRBV-TRBJ usage, unlike memory cells. Naive subsets did not differ in surface CD5, and TRB CDR3 properties served to infer TCR strength.

In regard to this clonotype: Its antigen is currently unknown.

Sorts performed in triplicate captured hundreds of thousands of cells each from every CD8+ T cell subset. The CDR3 totals 13 residues. Germline CDR1 reads SQVTM; CDR2 reads ANQGSEA. The TRB cDNA libraries were prepared by 5' RACE with UMI labels. TCRdb re-called the 5' RACE reads and catalogs CDR3 proteins one per entry, DNA excluded. The specimen's table records roughly 39,000 distinct CDR3 sequences. The chain combines TRBV29-1 with TRBJ2-7; the TCRdb call, TRBD1, lacks DNA for checking. Sequences were obtained from memory CD8+ T cells from blood. The clonotype was recovered from a human donor in good health. Some clones in this sample may be carry-over from other donors' samples. This CDR3 is CSVRQGLSYEQYF.